Reported below is one TCR beta chain. A much more abundant neighbour one base away suggests this may be a read error. Lacking the conserved final phenylalanine or tryptophan, this CDR3 likely reflects a read error. The CDR3 totals 14 residues. CDR1 SNHLY and CDR2 FYNNEI come from the germline V gene. V was trimmed by 4 bases and J by 2 bases, leaving 11 bases between them. Time point meaning: newly diagnosed GD, antithyroid drugs for less than 3 months. With RNA extracted from PBMCs as input, the TCR library was made. The sample comes from a study of regulatory T cells in long-lasting Graves disease. In the study overall: Antithyroid drugs had been taken by newly diagnosed Graves' patients for under 3 months.

Arm-PCR of CDR3 regions and iRepertoire HTBI primers were the basis on which TCR beta libraries were built. Each CDR3 protein gets one entry after TCRdb re-called the multiplex PCR reads with MiXCR. The sample yields 500,000 or so distinct CDR3 sequences, about 16% seen once. The same specimen was also included in a second study, on T cells in Graves' hyperthyroidism and ophthalmopathy. That report adds: A first-round RT-PCR of the TCR CDR3 used the HTBI primer set.

The J gene is TRBJ2-5, the V gene TRBV2, with D hard to call. The receptor was derived from a woman aged 40-65 years with Graves disease. The specimen was peripheral blood mononuclear cells (PBMCs), collected at new diagnosis, from a patient treated with antithyroid drugs. CDR3 coding DNA: TGTGCCAGCAGTGCCTACATACTGCAAGAGACCCAGTACTCC. Encoded protein: CASSAYILQETQYS.